This is a list of T cell receptor beta chains from one sample in a study of T cell repertoires in cytomegalovirus infection. TCRdb passed the reads through MiXCR, listing each CDR3 protein once. The table lists around 330,000 distinct CDR3 sequences, about a sixth of them singletons. Sequencing was carried out using PBMCs. These TCRs come from a human donor in good health (CMV status not recorded). Some clones in this sample may be carry-over from other donors' samples. Each CDR3 is given with its conserved first and last residue. D genes are given only for firm matches. Only some rows state a clone size, as once, few, many or a class for expanded clones.

j_call d_call v_call cdr3_length clone_size cdr3_nt cdr3_aa
TRBJ2-7 TRBD1 TRBV20-1 15 many TGCAGTGCTAACAGGGGACAGGGGGCGATCGACGAGCAGTACTTC CSANRGQGAIDEQYF
TRBJ2-3 - TRBV7-2 16 many TGTGCCAGCAGCTTAGTTGGGGGAGGAGGCACAGATACGCAGTATTTT CASSLVGGGGTDTQYF
TRBJ2-3 TRBD2 TRBV4-3 19 many TGCGCCAGCAGCCAAGACATTTCTACTAGCGGGGGGGTGGCAGATACGCAGTATTTT CASSQDISTSGGVADTQYF
TRBJ1-2 TRBD1 TRBV7-2 15 - TGTGCCAGCAGCTTCAACCGGGACAGGGTTAGGGGCTACACCTTC CASSFNRDRVRGYTF
TRBJ2-2 - TRBV20-1 17 many TGCAGTGCTTACCCAAGTGTTGACATTACTAACACCGGGGAGCTGTTTTTT CSAYPSVDITNTGELFF
TRBJ1-5 - TRBV7-9 14 many TGTGCCAGCAGCTTAGCAGGGGATGGTCAGCCCCAGCATTTT CASSLAGDGQPQHF
TRBJ1-1 - TRBV12-3/TRBV12-4 14 many TGTGCCAGCAGTTCATCCCGGGGGTACGCTGAAGCTTTCTTT CASSSSRGYAEAFF
TRBJ2-7 TRBD1 TRBV2 12 few TGTGCCAGCAGTGAAATCACAGGGGTGAGGTACTTC CASSEITGVRYF
TRBJ1-5 - TRBV20-1 13 - TGCAGTGCAAGAATACAGGGAAATCAGCCCCAGCATTTT CSARIQGNQPQHF
TRBJ1-1 TRBD1 TRBV12-3/TRBV12-4 14 - TGTGCCAGCAAGACAGGGGCAACGATCTCTGAAGCTTTCTTT CASKTGATISEAFF
TRBJ1-5 TRBD1 TRBV6-1 16 many TGTGCCAGCAGTGAAGTGGGACAGGGGATTGGTCAGCCCCAGCATTTT CASSEVGQGIGQPQHF
TRBJ2-5 TRBD1 TRBV20-1 14 few TGCAGTGCTCCTAGGACAGGGATCTTGGAGACCCAGTACTTC CSAPRTGILETQYF
TRBJ2-1 - TRBV4-3 13 - TGCGCCAGCAGCCAAGATGTGGCGCGTGAGCAGTTCTTC CASSQDVAREQFF
TRBJ2-2 - TRBV4-1 18 many TGCGCCAGCAGCCTTCAGACAGGCGGCTGGGAATACACCGGGGAGCTGTTTTTT CASSLQTGGWEYTGELFF
TRBJ1-1 - TRBV25-1 16 - TGTGCCAGCAGTGACTTTGGGAGGGGCGCGGGTACTGAAGCTTTCTTT CASSDFGRGAGTEAFF
TRBJ2-1 - TRBV20-1 13 few TGCAGTGGTAGACACGCCAGATACAATGAGCAGTTCTTC CSGRHARYNEQFF
TRBJ1-5 - TRBV7-6 15 many TGTGCCAGCAGCTTAGCTTGGGGGAGCAATCAGCCCCAGCATTTT CASSLAWGSNQPQHF
TRBJ1-1 TRBD1 TRBV4-2 18 many TGTGCCAGCAGCCAAGACCCACAGGGGGCGAGTGGGAACACTGAAGCTTTCTTT CASSQDPQGASGNTEAFF
TRBJ2-3 TRBD2 TRBV2 16 - TGTGCCAGCAGCGATATAGCGGGAGCTAACACAGATACGCAGTATTTT CASSDIAGANTDTQYF
TRBJ1-1 - TRBV7-9 14 - TGTGCCAGCAGCTTAGTTCAGGGAAACACTGAAGCTTTCTTT CASSLVQGNTEAFF
TRBJ1-1 - TRBV7-2 13 few TGTGCCAGCAGCTTCTCCGATCTGACTGAAGCTTTCTTT CASSFSDLTEAFF
TRBJ2-5 TRBD1 TRBV5-6 18 few TGTGCCAGCAGCTTGGTCAGGACAGGGGGCGGGATGGCAGAGACCCAGTACTTC CASSLVRTGGGMAETQYF
TRBJ1-1 TRBD1 TRBV7-2 15 many TGTGCCAGCAGCTCCGGGACAGGGGGATATACTGAAGCTTTCTTT CASSSGTGGYTEAFF
TRBJ2-7 - TRBV12-3/TRBV12-4 14 few TGTGCCAGCAGGTCCCAGGGGGGCTCCTACGAGCAGTACTTC CASRSQGGSYEQYF
TRBJ1-1 - TRBV6-5 14 - TGTGCCAGCAGTTCTCCCCCCCCGGGTAACCGAGCTTTCTTT CASSSPPPGNRAFF
TRBJ1-2 TRBD1 TRBV20-1 13 - TGCAGTGCTAGGACAGGGGGCCGGTATGGCTACACCTTC CSARTGGRYGYTF
TRBJ2-5 TRBD1 TRBV9 16 - TGTGCCAGCAGCGTCAGGGGGCGTACGGCTCAAGAGACCCAGTACTTC CASSVRGRTAQETQYF
TRBJ1-5 - TRBV20-1 13 - TGCAGTGCCGCTGGGACAATAGATCAGCCCCAGCATTTT CSAAGTIDQPQHF
TRBJ2-7 - TRBV2 15 - TGTGCCAGCAGTGAAACCCCCGCGGGGCAAGAGGAGCAGTACTTC CASSETPAGQEEQYF
TRBJ2-1 - TRBV9 15 - TGTGCCAGCAGCGTAGATCAGAGCTCCTACAATGAGCAGTTCTTC CASSVDQSSYNEQFF
TRBJ1-2 - TRBV6-1 12 few TGTGCCAGCAGTCACCGGACCAATGGCTACACCTTC CASSHRTNGYTF
TRBJ1-2 TRBD1 TRBV7-2 16 many TGTGCCAGCAGCGGGGACAGGGGACATATGGAGAAGGGCTACACCTTC CASSGDRGHMEKGYTF
TRBJ2-1 TRBD2 TRBV28 15 few TGTGCCAGCAGTGCCTCTAGCGGGGGTAGTGATGAGCAGTTCTTC CASSASSGGSDEQFF
TRBJ2-1 - TRBV12-3/TRBV12-4 15 many TGTGCCAGCAGTCCGAGGGAGTCAGTCTTCGATGAGCAGTTCTTC CASSPRESVFDEQFF
TRBJ2-5 - TRBV28 15 many TGTGCCAGCAGTTTAGACTCCGGGGGCGGAGAGACCCAGTACTTC CASSLDSGGGETQYF
TRBJ2-1 TRBD2 TRBV18 16 few TGTGCCAGCTCACCACGGACTAGCGGGGGGGCGAGTGAGCAGTTCTTC CASSPRTSGGASEQFF
TRBJ2-7 - TRBV11-3 14 many TGTGCCAGCAGCCGCCGGGACATTGCCTACGAGCAGTACTTC CASSRRDIAYEQYF
TRBJ1-1 TRBD1 TRBV7-9 17 - TGTGCCAGCAGCTCCAGGACAGGGGGGGTCACGGGCACTGAAGCTTTCTTT CASSSRTGGVTGTEAFF
TRBJ1-1 - TRBV6-4 13 many TGTGCCAGCAGTGAGATCCCGAACACTGAAGCTTTCTTT CASSEIPNTEAFF
TRBJ1-2 - TRBV2 13 few TGTGCCAGCAGTGATACATGGTCCTATGGCTACACCTTC CASSDTWSYGYTF